This T cell receptor (beta chain) was sequenced for a study of cytomegalovirus exposure and HLA in healthy donors. Study overall: Early release data held 85 million or so unique TCRs from HLA-typed donors. Assignment to the Caucasian-associated ancestry cluster applied to more than 75% of the approximately 360 genotyped donors. Findings and caveats of the study: An analysis was carried out later, and it reportedly showed fewer N-insertions in an Asian-associated ancestry cluster than the roughly 700-donor mean.

With regard to this clone: Its target is unknown.

CDR3 size: 14 residues. V was pared by 4 bases and J by 7 bases, with 17 bases between. Germline assignment: CDR1 SGDLS and CDR2 YYNGEE. The PCR contained 60 Vbeta and 13 Jbeta primers. This table comes from immunoSEQ multiplex PCR, and its TCRdb copy is limited to in-frame clones, with some not included. The table lists 200,000 to 250,000 clones, under 80% of them singletons. The genes are TRBV9 and TRBJ1-1; tentatively, D is TRBD1 (5 bases). The sample comprised PBMCs. The source of this sequence is a woman aged 30 to 39 in good health and CMV-seronegative. The CDR3 region is CASSRGGYGNEAFF. Written as DNA, the CDR3 is TGTGCCAGCAGCCGGGGGGGGTATGGGAATGAAGCTTTCTTT. The full variable domain, with the rest looked up from reference TRBV9 and TRBJ1-1, is DSGVTQTPKHLITATGQRVTLRCSPRSGDLSVYWYQQSLDQGLQFLIQYYNGEERAKGNILERFSAQQFPDLHSELNLSSLELGDSALYFCASSRGGYGNEAFFGQGTRLTVV.